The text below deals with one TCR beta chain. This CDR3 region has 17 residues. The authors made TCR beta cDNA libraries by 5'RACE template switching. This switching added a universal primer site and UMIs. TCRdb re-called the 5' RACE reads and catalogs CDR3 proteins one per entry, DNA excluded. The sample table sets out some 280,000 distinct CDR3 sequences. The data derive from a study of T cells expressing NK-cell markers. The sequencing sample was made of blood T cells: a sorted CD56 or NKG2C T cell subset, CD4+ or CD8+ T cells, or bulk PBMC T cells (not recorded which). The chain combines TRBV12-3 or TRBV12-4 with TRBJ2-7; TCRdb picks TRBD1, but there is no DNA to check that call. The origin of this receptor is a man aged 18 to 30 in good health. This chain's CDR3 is CASSSQTGAAAYYEQYF.